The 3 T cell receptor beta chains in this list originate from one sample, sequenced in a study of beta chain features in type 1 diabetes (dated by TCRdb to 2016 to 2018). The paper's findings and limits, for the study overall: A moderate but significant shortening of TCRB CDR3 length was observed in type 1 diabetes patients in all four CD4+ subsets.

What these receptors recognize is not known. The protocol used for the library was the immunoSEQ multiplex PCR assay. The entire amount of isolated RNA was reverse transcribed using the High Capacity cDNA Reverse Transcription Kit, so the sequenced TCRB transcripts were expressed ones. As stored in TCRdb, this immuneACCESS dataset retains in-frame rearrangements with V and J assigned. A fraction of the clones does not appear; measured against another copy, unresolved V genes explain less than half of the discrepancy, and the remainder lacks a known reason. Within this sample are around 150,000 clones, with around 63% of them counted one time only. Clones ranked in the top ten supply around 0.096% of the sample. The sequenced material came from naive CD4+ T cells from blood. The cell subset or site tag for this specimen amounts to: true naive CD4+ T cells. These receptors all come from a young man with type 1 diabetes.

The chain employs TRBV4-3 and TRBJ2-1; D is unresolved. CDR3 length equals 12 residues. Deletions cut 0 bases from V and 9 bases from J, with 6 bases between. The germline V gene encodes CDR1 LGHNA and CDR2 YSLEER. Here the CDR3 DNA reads TGCGCCAGCAGCCAAGAGTCCGGTGAGCAGTTCTTC. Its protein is CASSQESGEQFF.

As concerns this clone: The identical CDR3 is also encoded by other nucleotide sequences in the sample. CDR3 region: CAWSGTANTEAFF. The CDR3 DNA reads TGTGCCTGGAGCGGGACAGCAAACACTGAAGCTTTCTTT. This chain connects TRBV30 to TRBJ1-1, with 7 bases fitting TRBD1. Losses at the gene ends were 3 bases for V and 2 bases for J; bases not matched to a gene: 3. The CDR3 loop spans 13 amino acids. Germline assignment: CDR1 GTSNPN and CDR2 SVGIG (reference sequence).

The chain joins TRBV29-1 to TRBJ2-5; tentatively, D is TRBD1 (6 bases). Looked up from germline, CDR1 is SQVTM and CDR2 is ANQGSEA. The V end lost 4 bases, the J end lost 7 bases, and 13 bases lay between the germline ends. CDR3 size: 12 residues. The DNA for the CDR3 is TGCAGCGTTGGCCTGGGGGCCCCGACCCAGTACTTC. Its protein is CSVGLGAPTQYF.